This is a list of T cell receptor beta chains from one sample in a study of cytomegalovirus exposure and HLA in healthy donors. Some clones are missing from TCRdb's copy, which holds only in-frame ones; the method was immunoSEQ multiplex PCR. The sample consists of some 140,000 clones, 75% to 85% of them appearing once. Sequenced: PBMCs. Every receptor here comes from a female donor in good health and CMV-seropositive. Each CDR3 is given with its conserved first and last residue. A D gene is named only where the DNA matches it firmly. Size is stated for part of the rows, as once, few or many counts, or as a class when the clone is expanded.

D gene	clone size	J gene	CDR3 length	V gene	CDR3 protein	CDR3 DNA
TRBD1	.	TRBJ1-2	14	TRBV2	CASRPTGTAYGYTF	TGTGCCAGCAGACCGACCGGGACAGCCTATGGCTACACCTTC
.	.	TRBJ2-7	13	TRBV6-5	CASRNSGFHEQYF	TGTGCCAGCAGGAACTCAGGGTTCCACGAGCAGTACTTC
TRBD2	once	TRBJ2-1	14	TRBV7-2	CASSLAGGPDEQFF	TGTGCCAGCAGCTTGGCGGGGGGGCCGGATGAGCAGTTCTTC
TRBD2	.	TRBJ2-7	14	TRBV5-1	CASSPSGDPYEQYF	TGCGCCAGCAGCCCAAGCGGGGACCCCTACGAGCAGTACTTC
TRBD1	.	TRBJ2-1	15	TRBV9	CASSARDRGQNEQFF	TGTGCCAGCAGCGCGCGGGACAGGGGGCAGAATGAGCAGTTCTTC
.	few	TRBJ2-1	15	TRBV10-3	CAISIAGMIGDEQFF	TGTGCCATCAGTATAGCCGGGATGATCGGGGATGAGCAGTTCTTC
TRBD1	.	TRBJ2-7	13	TRBV28	CASSETGSYEQYF	TGTGCCAGCAGCGAGACAGGGAGTTACGAGCAGTACTTC
TRBD2	few	TRBJ2-3	17	TRBV7-8	CASSLAGLAALTDTQYF	TGTGCCAGCAGCTTAGCGGGACTAGCGGCCCTCACAGATACGCAGTATTTT
TRBD1	.	TRBJ2-7	13	TRBV29-1	CSVEGAGGHEQYF	TGCAGCGTTGAAGGTGCAGGGGGCCACGAGCAGTACTTC
TRBD1	.	TRBJ2-2	15	TRBV6-5	CASSSGTESTGELFF	TGTGCCAGCAGTTCGGGGACAGAATCCACCGGGGAGCTGTTTTTT
TRBD1	.	TRBJ2-7	15	TRBV15	CATSKGQASSYEQYF	TGTGCCACCAGCAAGGGACAGGCGAGCTCCTACGAGCAGTACTTC
.	.	TRBJ1-1	12	TRBV7-8	CASGRGRDEAFF	TGTGCCAGCGGGAGGGGGAGAGATGAAGCTTTCTTT
TRBD1	.	TRBJ2-3	15	TRBV28	CASSPRTGSTDTQYF	TGTGCCAGCAGTCCCAGGACAGGGAGCACAGATACGCAGTATTTT
TRBD1	.	TRBJ1-1	14	TRBV5-1	CASSQGQGHTEAFF	TGCGCCAGCAGCCAAGGACAGGGTCACACTGAAGCTTTCTTT
.	few	TRBJ2-5	14	TRBV25-1	CASSPELAEETQYF	TGTGCCAGCAGCCCAGAGCTGGCGGAAGAGACCCAGTACTTC
.	.	TRBJ1-1	14	TRBV5-1	CASSAGTQNTEAFF	TGCGCCAGCAGCGCCGGGACACAGAACACTGAAGCTTTCTTT
TRBD2	.	TRBJ2-7	16	TRBV25-1	CASSDLGGGKTYEQYF	TGTGCCAGCAGTGACTTGGGCGGGGGGAAGACCTACGAGCAGTACTTC
.	once	TRBJ1-4	14	TRBV7-9	CASSSASLNEKLFF	TGTGCCAGCAGCTCTGCGTCTCTGAATGAAAAACTGTTTTTT
.	.	TRBJ1-2	15	TRBV4-1	CASSYIEAIDYGYTF	TGCGCCAGCAGCTACATAGAGGCTATCGACTATGGCTACACCTTC
TRBD1	.	TRBJ1-1	16	TRBV19	CASMDHLQGGNTEAFF	TGTGCCAGCATGGACCATCTACAGGGGGGGAACACTGAAGCTTTCTTT
TRBD2	.	TRBJ2-1	15	TRBV7-9	CSSSLHGGGSYEQFF	TGTTCCAGCAGCTTACACGGGGGGGGGTCGTATGAGCAGTTCTTC
.	.	TRBJ2-3	15	TRBV2	CTSSDYRGGLDTQYF	TGTACCAGCAGTGACTACAGGGGGGGATTAGATACGCAGTATTTT
.	.	TRBJ1-1	14	TRBV7-9	CASSRDRSNTEAFF	TGTGCCAGCAGCCGAGACAGGTCGAACACTGAAGCTTTCTTT
TRBD2	few	TRBJ2-1	14	TRBV28	CASRRGLEYNEQFF	TGTGCCAGCAGACGCGGACTAGAATACAATGAGCAGTTCTTC
.	.	TRBJ2-7	11	TRBV30	CAWSGGVEQYF	TGTGCCTGGAGTGGCGGGGTCGAGCAGTACTTC
TRBD1	.	TRBJ1-2	14	TRBV6-5	CASSRTGVHYGYTF	TGTGCCAGCAGCCGGACAGGGGTGCACTATGGCTACACCTTC
.	.	TRBJ1-5	17	TRBV5-1	CASSPTGQGMNNQPQHF	TGCGCCAGCAGCCCCACTGGGCAGGGGATGAACAATCAGCCCCAGCATTTT
.	few	TRBJ1-5	13	TRBV7-2	CASSSGVGQPQHF	TGTGCCAGCAGCTCAGGGGTGGGTCAGCCCCAGCATTTT
TRBD1	.	TRBJ2-3	16	TRBV29-1	CSVDSGTATSTDTQYF	TGCAGCGTGGACTCGGGGACAGCTACTAGCACAGATACGCAGTATTTT